A single TCR beta chain is shown here with its context. Sequencing was performed with immunoSEQ multiplex PCR; in TCRdb, only in-frame clones are kept and a portion is missing. This sample carries hundreds of thousands of clones, approximately 88% of them seen once, and the ten largest clones take around 0.0099%. The CDR3 runs 15 residues. The germline V gene has CDR1 MDHEN and CDR2 SYDVKM. V trimming: 8 bases; J trimming: 0 bases; junction bases outside the gene matches: 9. This record belongs to a study of shared T cell receptors in the human thymus. The data were also submitted as part of a second study, on human thymus T cells. That report adds: The people who donated were healthy Finnish babies having corrective surgery for congenital heart defects. Thymic material originated from resections removed in the course of corrective heart surgery. Use of V and J genes seemed skewed within the thymic and blood repertoires. Related research reported highly overlapping thymic repertoires among unrelated individuals.

Material for sequencing was thymocytes. The chain is built from TRBV28 and TRBJ2-7, with 8 bases fitting TRBD1. This clonotype was obtained from a boy under two years old with a congenital heart defect. The CDR3 is CASRRGRASSYEQYF. As DNA, the CDR3 is TGTGCCAGCCGCAGGGGGCGCGCTAGCTCCTACGAGCAGTACTTC.